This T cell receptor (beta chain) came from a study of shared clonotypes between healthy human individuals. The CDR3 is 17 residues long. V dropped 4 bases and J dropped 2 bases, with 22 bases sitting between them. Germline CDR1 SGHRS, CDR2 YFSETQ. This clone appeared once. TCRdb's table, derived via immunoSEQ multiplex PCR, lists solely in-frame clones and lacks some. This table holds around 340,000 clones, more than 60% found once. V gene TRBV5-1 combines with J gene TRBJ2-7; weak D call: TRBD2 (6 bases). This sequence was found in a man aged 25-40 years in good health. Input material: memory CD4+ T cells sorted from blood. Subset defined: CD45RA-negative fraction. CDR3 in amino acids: CASSLPGGGGFTYEQYF. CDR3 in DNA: TGCGCCAGCAGCCTTCCAGGTGGGGGAGGCTTTACCTACGAGCAGTACTTC.